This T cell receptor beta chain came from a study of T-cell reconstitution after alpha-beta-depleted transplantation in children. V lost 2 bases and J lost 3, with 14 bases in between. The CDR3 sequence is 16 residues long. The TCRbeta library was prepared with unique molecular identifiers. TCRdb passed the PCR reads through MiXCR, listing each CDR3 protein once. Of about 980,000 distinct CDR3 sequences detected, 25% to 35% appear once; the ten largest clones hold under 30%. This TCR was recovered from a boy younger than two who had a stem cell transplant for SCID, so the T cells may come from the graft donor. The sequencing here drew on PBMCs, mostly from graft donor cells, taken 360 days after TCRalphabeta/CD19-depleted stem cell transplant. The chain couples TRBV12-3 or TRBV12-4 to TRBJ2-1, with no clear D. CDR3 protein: CASSLTLTPLYNEQFF. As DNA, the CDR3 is TGTGCCAGCAGTTTAACCCTCACCCCCCTCTACAATGAGCAGTTCTTC.